This T cell receptor beta chain was recorded in a study of cytomegalovirus exposure and HLA in healthy donors. Study summary: Early released data comprised about 90 million unique TCRs from HLA-typed donors.

PCR involved 60 Vbeta and 13 Jbeta primers. Assay: immunoSEQ multiplex PCR; the TCRdb copy retains only in-frame clones and omits some. The sample has about 140,000 clones, more than 75% seen once; the top ten hold 4% to 6.5%. From germline, CDR1 is SGHTA and CDR2 FQGNSA. There are 14 residues in the CDR3. Trimming removed 2 bases from V and 5 bases from J, with 12 bases in between. This chain uses TRBV7-2 with TRBJ2-5; TRBD1 is a possible D gene (5 bases). The receptor comes from a woman in her 30s in good health and CMV-seronegative. Input material: PBMCs. CDR3 region: CASSLSGPGETQYF. CDR3 bases: TGTGCCAGCAGCTTATCAGGGCCAGGGGAGACCCAGTACTTC.